This T cell receptor (beta chain) was sequenced during a study of blood T cells in healthy people across ages. Points from the study as a whole: Researchers said unsorted PBMCs prevented a conclusive naive versus antigen-experienced comparison.

About this clonotype itself: What it recognizes is unknown.

A J-beta primer mix and a sample-barcoded 5' primer were used in a second PCR of roughly 6 to 11 cycles. TCRdb reprocessed the 5' RACE reads with MiXCR, giving one entry per CDR3 protein. The profile shows 580,000 or so distinct CDR3 sequences, about 45% of them singletons. This CDR3 is built from 15 residues. The V and J ends lost 2 bases and 2 bases respectively, with 13 bases between them. Germline V gene lookup returns CDR1 SEHNR and CDR2 FQNEAQ (reference sequence). This chain uses TRBV7-9 with TRBJ2-7; D gene uncertain. The sample taken for sequencing was blood. The TCR comes from an older man in good health. DNA of the CDR3: TGTGCCAGCAGCTTAAGCTTTACCCAGGCCTACGAGCAGTACTTC. Amino acid sequence: CASSLSFTQAYEQYF.